What follows is one T cell receptor (beta chain) and its context. The germline V and J ends were trimmed by 0 bases and 6 bases, with 8 bases remaining between them. This CDR3 is built from 13 residues. CDR1 and CDR2 (germline): LGHNA, YSLEER. The sample belongs to a study of blood T cell repertoires in COVID-19. Turning to the study itself: Italy, Spain and the United States were the sources of the convalescent and acute COVID-19 samples. Sources were T cells, B-cell-depleted T cells, or PBMCs; the material itself was cDNA or gDNA.

Original analysis: Amplifying reference gene primers gave estimates of nucleated cell counts. Using immunoSEQ multiplex PCR, the repertoire was profiled, and TCRdb retains in-frame clones only, with some absent. The DNA was the basis for D and trimming; V, J and clone size are from that table. This table has approximately 200,000 clones, 70% to 90% appearing once. The genes are TRBV4-3 and TRBJ1-1; no clear D gene. Input material: peripheral blood. This TCR derives from a human donor with active or convalescent COVID-19. The donor label of this sample is uncertain. The CDR3 sequence is CASSQEAEAEAFF. For the CDR3, the DNA is TGCGCCAGCAGCCAAGAAGCAGAGGCTGAAGCTTTCTTT.